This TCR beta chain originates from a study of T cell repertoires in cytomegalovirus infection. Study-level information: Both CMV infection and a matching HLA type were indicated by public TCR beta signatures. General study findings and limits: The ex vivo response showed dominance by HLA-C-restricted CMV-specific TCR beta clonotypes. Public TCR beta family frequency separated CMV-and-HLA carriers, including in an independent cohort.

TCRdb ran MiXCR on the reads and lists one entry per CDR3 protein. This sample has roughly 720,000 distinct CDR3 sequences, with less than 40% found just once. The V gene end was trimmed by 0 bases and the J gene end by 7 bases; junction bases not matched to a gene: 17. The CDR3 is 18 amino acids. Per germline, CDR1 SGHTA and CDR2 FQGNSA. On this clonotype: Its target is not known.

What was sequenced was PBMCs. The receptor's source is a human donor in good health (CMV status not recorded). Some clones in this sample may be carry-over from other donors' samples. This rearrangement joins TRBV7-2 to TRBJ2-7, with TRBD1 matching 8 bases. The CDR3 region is CASSLAGRTGPSGREQYF. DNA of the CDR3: TGTGCCAGCAGCTTAGCGGGACGGACAGGGCCGTCGGGTCGGGAGCAGTACTTC.